The TCR beta chain under discussion was sequenced for a study of radiation and T cells in renal cell carcinoma. Time point noted: blood 4 weeks post-SBRT, at nephrectomy. Treatment: 15 Gy SBRT to primary tumor, nephrectomy 4 weeks later. Serial blood draws occurred at baseline and 2 and 4 weeks post-SBRT. Assay used: immunoSEQ multiplex PCR; TCRdb lists only in-frame clones, some missing. Of around 45,000 clones listed, over 80% are singletons. Germline V CDR1 and CDR2: MNHEY, SVGAGI. The J segment lost 3 bases and the V segment lost 3 bases, leaving 6 bases of the junction unmatched. The CDR3 contains 15 residues.

The input for sequencing was blood, taken from a patient whose treatment included radiotherapy and nephrectomy. This clonotype was obtained from a woman in her seventies with renal cell carcinoma. The chain uses TRBV6-5 and TRBJ2-7; 9 bases match TRBD1. CDR3 coding DNA: TGTGCCAGCAGTTATGGGGGACAGGGCGACTACGAGCAGTACTTC. Amino acids: CASSYGGQGDYEQYF.